The 20 T cell receptor beta chains below come from one sample, sequenced in a study of CD8+ T cells in alopecia areata. Treatment noted: oral pan-JAK inhibitor, 5-10 mg twice daily. Following extraction, RNA underwent reverse transcription to cDNA, which served as the sequencing template. Using immunoSEQ multiplex PCR, the repertoire was profiled, and TCRdb retains in-frame clones only, with some absent. The sample holds approximately 130,000 clones, over 60% seen once. The sample in question was CD4+ T cells sorted from blood, obtained at week 4, from a patient treated with tofacitinib. Receptor source: a human donor with alopecia areata.

This sequence joins TRBV5-1 and TRBJ2-3; D is ambiguous. The CDR3 runs 13 residues. The germline gives CDR1 SGHRS, CDR2 YFSETQ. V was cut by 4 bases and J by 5 bases, with 11 bases left in between. CDR3 residues: CASSRAVGDTQYF. The CDR3 DNA follows: TGCGCCAGCAGCCGGGCAGTCGGAGATACGCAGTATTTT.

The genes are TRBV29-1 and TRBJ2-2; D is unclear. The germline V and J ends were trimmed by 5 bases and 0 bases, with 10 bases remaining between them. This CDR3 region has 14 residues. CDR1 SQVTM and CDR2 ANQGSEA come from the germline V gene. Here the CDR3 DNA reads TGCAGCGTTATTGGTCCCCCGAACACCGGGGAGCTGTTTTTT. Amino acid sequence: CSVIGPPNTGELFF.

V and J are TRBV7-8 and TRBJ1-5; 7 bases agree with TRBD1. CDR3 length equals 15 residues. Per the germline V gene, CDR1 is SGHVS and CDR2 is FQNEAQ. V was clipped by 0 bases and J by 6 bases; unmatched bases: 5. Written as DNA, the CDR3 is TGTGCCAGCAGCTTAGCAAAAGGGGGCCTTCAGCCCCAGCATTTT. Its protein is CASSLAKGGLQPQHF.

This chain joins TRBV27 and TRBJ2-1, with D hard to call. The V gene lost 6 bases and the J gene lost 8 bases, with 11 bases spanning the gap. The CDR3 is 12 residues long. Germline CDR1 is MNHEY and CDR2 is SMNVEV (reference sequence). The CDR3 here is CASRTARYEQFF. The DNA of the CDR3 is TGTGCCAGCAGAACAGCTAGGTATGAGCAGTTCTTC.

The chain links TRBV6-5 to TRBJ1-2, with D unresolved. This CDR3 spans 15 amino acids. Germline values: CDR1 MNHEY, CDR2 SVGAGI. Trimming cost V 0 bases and J 3 bases, with 11 bases left between them. This chain's CDR3 is CASSYSASGHYGYTF. As DNA, the CDR3 is TGTGCCAGCAGTTACTCCGCGTCCGGCCACTATGGCTACACCTTC.

CDR3 in amino acids: CASSTRGQTTGANVLTF. In nucleotides, the CDR3 is TGCGCCAGCAGCACGCGGGGGCAAACTACAGGGGCCAACGTCCTGACTTTC. The chain employs TRBV4-3 and TRBJ2-6; a weak D match, TRBD2 (7 bases). The CDR3 has 17 residues. V lost 5 bases to trimming and J lost 4 bases, with 18 bases between them. Looked up from germline, CDR1 is LGHNA and CDR2 is YSLEER.

This clone occurred a few times. V usage is TRBV7-3 and J usage is TRBJ2-5; 7 bases map to TRBD1. Germline CDR1 is SGHTA and CDR2 is FQGTGA. The length of the CDR3 is 13 residues. Unmatched junction bases numbered 3, after V lost 3 bases and J lost 5 bases. The CDR3 DNA sequence: TGTGCCAGCAGCTTGTACAGGGGCGAGACCCAGTACTTC. It specifies CASSLYRGETQYF.

The V and J genes are TRBV14 and TRBJ2-3, with 11 bases lining up with TRBD1. Germline loops: CDR1 SGHDN, CDR2 FVKESK. The CDR3 spans 13 residues. Germline trimming cut 6 bases from V and 4 bases from J; bases unmatched to any gene: 0. The CDR3 loop is CASRGQGADTQYF. CDR3 DNA: TGTGCCAGCAGGGGACAGGGGGCAGATACGCAGTATTTT.

This sequence joins TRBV5-1 and TRBJ2-1; no reliable D call. The V gene's germline CDR1 is SGHRS and CDR2 YFSETQ. V lost 0 bases and J 5 bases, leaving 9 bases between the germline ends. The CDR3 has 14 residues. The CDR3 sequence: CASSLGDEHNEQFF. In DNA form, the CDR3 reads TGCGCCAGCAGCTTGGGGGATGAACACAATGAGCAGTTCTTC.

The rearrangement uses TRBV7-9 and TRBJ2-1; a weak D match, TRBD2 (6 bases). V was trimmed by 4 bases and J by 8 bases, leaving 9 bases between them. The germline V gene encodes CDR1 SEHNR and CDR2 FQNEAQ (reference sequence). The CDR3 length is 12 residues. The CDR3, as DNA: TGTGCCAGCAGCTCCGGGAGATATGAGCAGTTCTTC. As protein: CASSSGRYEQFF.

This clone was counted only a few times. The chain couples TRBV2 to TRBJ2-5, with D possibly matching TRBD1 (5 bases). CDR1 is SNHLY and CDR2 is FYNNEI in the germline V gene. V dropped 4 bases and J dropped 2 bases, with 11 bases sitting between them. The CDR3 sequence is 14 residues long. The CDR3 DNA reads TGTGCCAGCAGTGCCCACAGGAGTCAAGAGACCCAGTACTTC. Protein sequence: CASSAHRSQETQYF.

The CDR3: CAWSIRGAGTQYF. CDR3 DNA sequence: TGTGCCTGGAGTATAAGGGGGGCGGGGACGCAGTATTTT. The V call is TRBV30, the J call TRBJ2-3; D may correspond to TRBD1 or TRBD2 (6 bases each). V was cut by 2 bases and J by 9 bases, with 15 bases left in between. CDR1 is GTSNPN, CDR2 SVGIG, per germline (reference sequence). The CDR3 is 13 amino acids.

This chain links TRBV29-1 with TRBJ2-1, with no clear D. CDR3 length equals 17 residues. Looked up from germline, CDR1 is SQVTM and CDR2 is ANQGSEA. Trimming stripped 3 bases from V and 1 base from J, with 19 bases between. CDR3 sequence (DNA): TGCAGCGTTGATGGGCCCACGGAGAGTCTTTCCTACAATGAGCAGTTCTTC. Translation: CSVDGPTESLSYNEQFF.

V is TRBV29-1 and J is TRBJ1-1; D gene unclear. Trimming shortened V by 5 bases and J by 4 bases, and 11 bases separated the two germline ends. The CDR3 runs 12 residues. Germline assignment: CDR1 SQVTM and CDR2 ANQGSEA. The CDR3 nucleotides read TGCAGCGTTAGTGGTCGGCTCACTGAAGCTTTCTTT. It yields the protein CSVSGRLTEAFF.

This sequence joins TRBV7-6 and TRBJ2-7; D gene uncertain. Deletions cut 2 bases from V and 5 bases from J, with 7 bases between. Germline V gives CDR1 SGHVS, CDR2 FNYEAQ. CDR3 length equals 12 residues. The CDR3 reads CASSLIGNEQYF. The DNA of the CDR3 is TGTGCCAGCAGCTTAATAGGGAACGAGCAGTACTTC.

This chain links TRBV29-1 with TRBJ1-1, with a weak D call TRBD1 (6 bases). The germline V and J ends were trimmed by 6 bases and 1 base, with 15 bases remaining between them. The CDR3 extends over 14 amino acids. Germline loops: CDR1 SQVTM, CDR2 ANQGSEA. DNA for the CDR3: TGCAGCGTAATTCCAGGGGAAAGGAACACTGAAGCTTTCTTT. Protein sequence: CSVIPGERNTEAFF. Full variable domain (rest looked up from reference TRBV29-1 and TRBJ1-1): SAVISQKPSRDICQRGTSLTIQCQVDSQVTMMFWYRQQPGQSLTLIATANQGSEATYESGFVIDKFPISRPNLTFSTLTVSNMSPEDSSIYLCSVIPGERNTEAFFGQGTRLTVV.

V usage is TRBV28 and J usage is TRBJ2-5, with D uncertain. V was cut by 7 bases and J by 1 base, with 10 bases left in between. The CDR3 has 13 amino acids. Germline V gene sequence: CDR1 MDHEN, CDR2 SYDVKM. As DNA, the CDR3 is TGTGCCAGCATTCGGCGTTTCCAAGAGACCCAGTACTTC. Amino acid sequence: CASIRRFQETQYF. The variable domain in full, with the rest retrieved from reference TRBV28 and TRBJ2-5, is DVKVTQSSRYLVKRTGEKVFLECVQDMDHENMFWYRQDPGLGLRLIYFSYDVKMKEKGDIPEGYSVSREKKERFSLILESASTNQTSMYLCASIRRFQETQYFGPGTRLLVL.

V and J are TRBV29-1 and TRBJ2-1; no clear D. There are 12 residues in the CDR3. V was shortened by 3 bases and J by 6 bases, with 9 bases between the two germline ends. In germline, CDR1 is SQVTM, CDR2 ANQGSEA. DNA of the CDR3: TGCAGCGTTGATATCGTCGGCAATGAGCAGTTCTTC. Translating gives CSVDIVGNEQFF.

V gene TRBV5-6 combines with J gene TRBJ2-7, with D unresolved. V lost 3 bases and J 11 bases, leaving 18 bases between the germline ends. Per the germline V gene, CDR1 is SGHDT and CDR2 is YYEEEE. There are 13 residues in the CDR3. This CDR3 is CASSYKYFASKYF. DNA for the CDR3: TGTGCCAGCAGCTACAAATACTTCGCTTCGAAGTACTTC.

The chain links TRBV7-2 to TRBJ2-5; TRBD2 matches at 7 bases. Per the germline V gene, CDR1 is SGHTA and CDR2 is FQGNSA. The ends lost 3 bases at V and 5 bases at J; junction bases unmatched: 9. The CDR3 covers 15 residues. CDR3 DNA sequence: TGTGCCAGCAGCTTTTCCCCAGGGAGGGCGGAGACCCAGTACTTC. Translating gives CASSFSPGRAETQYF.